The T cell receptor (beta chain) described here comes from a study of blood T cells in healthy people across ages. Across the study: Template switching caught about one barcoded beta molecule for each two T cells.

With respect to this clonotype: A read error may produce the germline difference seen at one junction end.

Per sample, a minimum of 6.5 million PBMCs were isolated. A second 7 to 11 cycle PCR used barcoded and J-beta primers. TCRdb re-analysed the 5' RACE reads in MiXCR, keeping a single row per CDR3 protein. The table records under 800,000 distinct CDR3 sequences, about 21% of them present only once. This CDR3 has 15 residues. The chain combines TRBV12-3 or TRBV12-4 with TRBJ2-5; a weak D match, TRBD2 (5 bases). The receptor was derived from a man between 65 and 80 years old in good health. Sequenced input: blood. CDR3 protein: CASSFGMMGQETLYF. The CDR3 DNA is TGTGCCAGCAGTTTCGGGATGATGGGTCAAGAGACCCTGTATTTC.